Following are 31 T cell receptor beta chains from one sample sequenced in a study of regulatory T cells in long-lasting Graves disease. Library construction for TCR beta used iRepertoire HTBI primers and Arm-PCR of CDR3 regions. TCRdb used MiXCR to reprocess the multiplex PCR reads, holding one entry per CDR3 protein. The data contain around 460,000 distinct CDR3 sequences, roughly 23% of them singletons. Time point defined: persistent/refractory GD, antithyroid drugs over 5 years with positive TRAb. RNA from PBMCs was the source of the TCR library. Sequencing was performed on peripheral blood mononuclear cells (PBMCs), taken when the disease was refractory, from a patient treated with antithyroid drugs. The receptor source for this set is a female donor with Graves disease.

The CDR3 is CASRSSGGEQYF. CDR3 DNA sequence: TGCGCCAGCAGGTCCTCAGGGGGCGAGCAGTACTTC. V gene TRBV5-1 combines with J gene TRBJ2-7; TRBD1 aligns across 7 bases. The germline gives CDR1 SGHRS, CDR2 YFSETQ. V shed 5 bases and J 6 bases; nucleotides not matched to a gene: 5. This CDR3 contains 12 residues.

This clonotype was seen a handful of times. V usage is TRBV12-3 or TRBV12-4 and J usage is TRBJ2-3; the D gene is possibly TRBD2 (5 bases). This CDR3 has 12 residues. Trimming stripped 7 bases from V and 3 bases from J, with 8 bases between. This CDR3 reads CASTRGTDTQYF. CDR3 DNA sequence: TGTGCCAGCACTCGAGGGACAGATACGCAGTATTTT.

CDR3 bases: TGTGCCAGCAGCCAAGGCACAGGGGAGTGGGAGACCCAGTACTTC. It codes for CASSQGTGEWETQYF. The chain is built from TRBV4-2 and TRBJ2-5, with 7 bases fitting TRBD1. V gave up 1 base and J gave up 5 bases; unmatched junction bases: 7. Germline CDR1 LGHNA, CDR2 YNFKEQ. CDR3 length: 15 amino acids.

This chain links TRBV6-1 with TRBJ2-5; 7 nucleotides align to TRBD2. This CDR3 comprises 15 residues. Germline trimming cut 6 bases from V and 2 bases from J; bases unmatched to any gene: 9. CDR1 and CDR2 (germline): MNHNS, SASEGT. The CDR3 DNA sequence: TGTGCCAGCAGCCACGGATCCGGGGGGCAAGAGACCCAGTACTTC. This encodes CASSHGSGGQETQYF.

V usage is TRBV5-6 and J usage is TRBJ2-5; D remains unclear. The CDR3 is 13 residues long. The V gene's germline CDR1 is SGHDT and CDR2 YYEEEE. Deletions cut 1 base from V and 5 bases from J, with 9 bases between. The CDR3 nucleotides read TGTGCCAGCAGCTTGCAGGAGATGGAGACCCAGTACTTC. It is translated as CASSLQEMETQYF.

This clonotype was seen a few times. This sequence may be a read error, since a much larger clone differs from it by one base. This chain's CDR3 is CASNGNTEAFF. Written as DNA, the CDR3 is TGTGCCAGCAACGGGAACACTGAAGCTTTCTTT. This chain uses TRBV6-1 with TRBJ1-1; D gene ambiguous. Germline assignment: CDR1 MNHNS and CDR2 SASEGT. There are 11 residues in the CDR3. Trimming removed 7 bases from V and 1 base from J, with 4 bases in between.

This clonotype was detected a few times. V usage is TRBV7-9 and J usage is TRBJ2-6; 7 bases align to TRBD1. Germline lookup yields CDR1 SEHNR and CDR2 FQNEAQ (reference sequence). V lost 5 bases, J lost 2 bases, and 9 bases stayed unmatched. This CDR3 contains 17 residues. DNA of the CDR3: TGTGCCAGCAGCCGTTACAGGGGCGGAGCTGGGGCCAACGTCCTGACTTTC. This codes for CASSRYRGGAGANVLTF.

V gene TRBV28 combines with J gene TRBJ2-3; D is perhaps TRBD1 (6 bases). Per germline, CDR1 MDHEN and CDR2 SYDVKM. With 3 bases removed from V and 4 bases from J, the gap between germline ends came to 17 bases. The CDR3 extends over 16 amino acids. Here the CDR3 DNA reads TGTGCCAGCAGTTTCACTCGAGGGGGATTTGCAGATACGCAGTATTTT. Its protein is CASSFTRGGFADTQYF.

V is TRBV3-1 and J is TRBJ1-1, with D possibly being TRBD1 (5 bases). CDR3 size: 14 residues. Germline V lookup: CDR1 LGHDT, CDR2 YNNKEL (reference sequence). V was trimmed by 8 bases and J by 1 base, leaving 14 bases between them. CDR3 amino acids: CASSQAAANTEAFF. In DNA form, the CDR3 reads TGTGCCAGCTCACAGGCGGCAGCGAACACTGAAGCTTTCTTT.

The V and J genes are TRBV20-1 and TRBJ2-1; TRBD2 might be the D (5 bases). Trimming pared 5 bases from V and 7 bases from J, leaving 12 bases between. CDR3 size: 12 residues. CDR1 is DFQATT and CDR2 is SNEGSKA in the germline V gene (reference sequence). The CDR3 reads CSAPTSSNEQFF. The CDR3 bases are TGCAGTGCTCCCACTAGTAGTAATGAGCAGTTCTTC.

Many counts were recorded for this clonotype. DNA for the CDR3: TGTGCCAGCAGCATGGGGCGGTGGCCAGACAACTCCTACGAGCAGTACTTC. It yields the protein CASSMGRWPDNSYEQYF. The chain carries TRBV7-2 and TRBJ2-7; D is possibly TRBD1 (5 bases). Trimming left V 5 bases short and J 0 bases short, with 20 bases between. This CDR3 has 17 amino acids. CDR1 and CDR2 (germline): SGHTA, FQGNSA. The whole variable domain, filled in from reference TRBV7-2 and TRBJ2-7, reads GAGVSQSPSNKVTEKGKDVELRCDPISGHTALYWYRQSLGQGLEFLIYFQGNSAPDKSGLPSDRFSAERTGGSVSTLTIQRTQQEDSAVYLCASSMGRWPDNSYEQYFGPGTRLTVT.

Here the CDR3 reads CASSRLLPNEKLFF. CDR3 bases: TGCGCCAGCAGCCGACTACTTCCTAATGAAAAACTGTTTTTT. The rearrangement links TRBV4-1 to TRBJ1-4; D call uncertain. Germline lookup yields CDR1 MGHRA and CDR2 YSYEKL. Deletions cut 4 bases from V and 3 bases from J, with 9 bases between. The length of the CDR3 is 14 residues.

This clonotype appeared many times. This sequence joins TRBV28 and TRBJ1-1; 11 nucleotides line up with TRBD1. The V gene end was trimmed by 5 bases and the J gene end by 7 bases; junction bases not matched to a gene: 6. The length of the CDR3 is 14 residues. Germline lookup yields CDR1 MDHEN and CDR2 SYDVKM. Here the CDR3 reads CASSPGTGGVEAFF. The DNA for the CDR3 is TGTGCCAGCAGTCCAGGGACAGGGGGTGTTGAAGCTTTCTTT.

This clonotype was seen a few times. In DNA form, the CDR3 reads TGTGCCAGCAGCCAAAACCCTAGCGACCAAGAGACCCAGTACTTC. It specifies CASSQNPSDQETQYF. This chain connects TRBV3-1 to TRBJ2-5, with D possibly being TRBD2 (6 bases). Germline loops: CDR1 LGHDT, CDR2 YNNKEL (reference sequence). Deletions cut 2 bases from V and 0 bases from J, with 10 bases between. The CDR3 is 15 residues long.

Notes on this clonotype: This could be a read error, since a much larger clone is one nucleotide away. The chain uses TRBV2 and TRBJ2-2; TRBD2 aligns across 7 bases. This CDR3 spans 13 amino acids. The germline CDR1 and CDR2 sequences are SNHLY and FYNNEI. CDR3 loop: CASGTGTGGGLFF. The CDR3 nucleotides are TGTGCCAGCGGCACAGGAACTGGCGGGGGGCTGTTTTTT. Filled out from reference TRBV2 and TRBJ2-2, the complete variable domain reads EPEVTQTPSHQVTQMGQEVILRCVPISNHLYFYWYRQILGQKVEFLVSFYNNEISEKSEIFDDQFSVERPDGSNFTLKIRSTKLEDSAMYFCASGTGTGGGLFFGEGSRLTVL.

As concerns this clonotype: Possible read error: a much larger clone is one base away. This sequence joins TRBV12-3 or TRBV12-4 and TRBJ2-5, with 7 nucleotides matching TRBD1. Trimming at V came to 5 bases and at J to 1 base, leaving 7 bases not matched to a gene. The CDR3 runs to 15 residues. CDR3 sequence: CASSTRTGPQETQYF. CDR3 nucleotide sequence: TGTGCCAGCAGTACCCGGACAGGACCCCAAGAGACCCAGTACTTC.

This clonotype was seen a handful of times. The genes are TRBV7-2 and TRBJ2-3; D is possibly TRBD1 or TRBD2 (5 bases each). Germline V gene sequence: CDR1 SGHTA, CDR2 FQGNSA. V dropped 1 base and J dropped 0 bases, with 11 bases sitting between them. The CDR3 spans 16 residues. CDR3 coding DNA: TGTGCCAGCAGCTTAGGGGGGTCCCCCAGCACAGATACGCAGTATTTT. Its translation: CASSLGGSPSTDTQYF.

In its sample, this clonotype was seen many times. The chain has TRBV29-1 and TRBJ1-4, with D maybe TRBD1 (5 bases). CDR1 is SQVTM, CDR2 ANQGSEA, per germline. The CDR3 contains 14 residues. V lost 6 bases to trimming and J lost 3 bases, with 14 bases between them. The CDR3: CSVLPDTSNEKLFF. CDR3 nucleotides: TGCAGCGTCCTCCCGGACACCTCTAATGAAAAACTGTTTTTT.

This clonotype has at least ten counts. The chain joins TRBV28 to TRBJ2-7; 8 bases line up with TRBD1. V gave up 3 bases and J gave up 0 bases; unmatched junction bases: 4. The V gene's germline CDR1 is MDHEN and CDR2 SYDVKM. The length of the CDR3 is 15 residues. CDR3 protein: CASSLGTGLSYEQYF. The CDR3 nucleotides are TGTGCCAGCAGTTTGGGGACAGGACTCTCCTACGAGCAGTACTTC. The entire variable domain, with the rest obtained from reference TRBV28 and TRBJ2-7, is as follows: DVKVTQSSRYLVKRTGEKVFLECVQDMDHENMFWYRQDPGLGLRLIYFSYDVKMKEKGDIPEGYSVSREKKERFSLILESASTNQTSMYLCASSLGTGLSYEQYFGPGTRLTVT.

This clonotype has ten or more counts. This chain links TRBV11-1 with TRBJ2-1; 11 nucleotides match TRBD2. The CDR3 runs to 17 residues. V trimming: 5 bases; J trimming: 2 bases; junction bases outside the gene matches: 8. The germline gives CDR1 SGHAT, CDR2 FQDESV (reference sequence). The CDR3 sequence: CASSAGLLAGAYNEQFF. CDR3 sequence (DNA): TGTGCCAGCAGCGCTGGGTTACTAGCGGGGGCCTACAATGAGCAGTTCTTC.

This clonotype has a count of ten or more. The chain combines TRBV5-1 with TRBJ1-6, with no clear D. V shed 0 bases and J shed 8 bases, with 9 bases lying between them. The CDR3 extends over 14 amino acids. Germline V gene data show CDR1 as SGHRS and CDR2 as YFSETQ. The CDR3 sequence is CASSLAGNYSPLHF. The CDR3 DNA reads TGCGCCAGCAGCTTGGCCGGGAATTATTCACCCCTCCACTTT.

For this clonotype: Since a much larger clone is just one base distant, this may be a read error. The chain uses TRBV7-2 and TRBJ2-7; D unresolved. The V and J ends lost 5 bases and 5 bases respectively, with 16 bases between them. Germline lookup yields CDR1 SGHTA and CDR2 FQGNSA. CDR3 length equals 14 residues. This CDR3 reads CASSQGRAPHEQYF. CDR3 DNA: TGTGCCAGCAGCCAAGGACGCGCACCCCACGAGCAGTACTTC.

The chain uses TRBV28 and TRBJ2-1, with 9 bases identical to TRBD2. The length of the CDR3 is 17 residues. Trimming at V came to 1 base and at J to 2 bases, leaving 6 bases not matched to a gene. Germline CDR1 MDHEN, CDR2 SYDVKM. This chain's CDR3 is CASSLYSGLATYNEQFF. The CDR3 DNA is TGTGCCAGCAGTTTATATTCGGGACTAGCTACCTACAATGAGCAGTTCTTC.

In this sample, this clonotype turned up many times. J is TRBJ1-1 and V is TRBV28, with D hard to call. Between the trimmed V and J ends, which lost 6 bases and 1 base, there was a span of 12 bases. The CDR3 has 14 amino acids. CDR1 is MDHEN, CDR2 SYDVKM, per germline. In DNA, the CDR3 is TGTGCCAGCAGGGTCGGCGGGGAGAACACTGAAGCTTTCTTT. Its protein is CASRVGGENTEAFF.

This clonotype has a count of ten or more. The chain has TRBV12-3 or TRBV12-4 and TRBJ1-2; no reliable D call. This CDR3 spans 13 amino acids. V was shortened by 4 bases and J by 2 bases, with 8 bases between the two germline ends. In nucleotides, the CDR3 is TGTGCCAGCAGTTCTTGGGAAAACTATGGCTACACCTTC. Translated, it gives CASSSWENYGYTF.

The table lists this clonotype with a few counts. The chain joins TRBV7-6 to TRBJ1-1; D not certain. This CDR3 contains 12 residues. The V and J ends lost 6 bases and 1 base respectively, with 6 bases between them. In germline, CDR1 is SGHVS, CDR2 FNYEAQ. The DNA for the CDR3 is TGTGCCAGCAGGGGAGCGAACACTGAAGCTTTCTTT. Its protein product is CASRGANTEAFF.

This clonotype was seen at least ten times. V usage is TRBV28 and J usage is TRBJ1-5; TRBD1 matches at 8 bases. The V gene's germline CDR1 is MDHEN and CDR2 SYDVKM. This CDR3 contains 14 residues. V lost 6 bases to trimming and J lost 6 bases; unmatched junction nucleotides: 7. Written as DNA, the CDR3 is TGTGCCAGCAGGTCAGGGGGCATACGTCAGCCCCAGCATTTT. Encoded protein: CASRSGGIRQPQHF. The whole variable domain, filled in from reference TRBV28 and TRBJ1-5, reads DVKVTQSSRYLVKRTGEKVFLECVQDMDHENMFWYRQDPGLGLRLIYFSYDVKMKEKGDIPEGYSVSREKKERFSLILESASTNQTSMYLCASRSGGIRQPQHFGDGTRLSIL.

This clonotype occurred a few times. This chain connects TRBV5-1 to TRBJ2-2; 8 positions agree with TRBD1. The CDR3 is 15 residues long. CDR1 is SGHRS, CDR2 YFSETQ, per germline. The junction had 9 bases not matched to a gene; V was cut back by 5 bases and J by 6 bases. CDR3 bases: TGCGCCAGCAGAGTCCAGGGGGCGTCAGCCGGGGAGCTGTTTTTT. It specifies CASRVQGASAGELFF.

This clonotype has ten or more counts. The rearrangement links TRBV2 to TRBJ2-7; D call uncertain. This CDR3 comprises 13 residues. Per the germline V gene, CDR1 is SNHLY and CDR2 is FYNNEI. The V end was cut by 0 bases, the J end by 3 bases, with 6 bases between. CDR3 nucleotides: TGTGCCAGCAGTGAAGCGGGATTCTACGAGCAGTACTTC. Protein: CASSEAGFYEQYF.

The rearrangement links TRBV16 to TRBJ2-4, with D perhaps matching TRBD2 (6 bases). CDR1 is KGHSY and CDR2 is FQNENV in the germline V gene. The ends were cut back, 3 bases at V and 0 bases at J, with 18 bases in the middle. The CDR3 is 18 residues long. CDR3 sequence (DNA): TGTGCCAGCAGCCACACACTAGCCGGCGTTATAGCCAAAAACATTCAGTACTTC. This translates into CASSHTLAGVIAKNIQYF.

There are many counts of this clonotype. The chain uses TRBV20-1 and TRBJ1-5, with D possibly matching TRBD1 (6 bases). In germline, CDR1 is DFQATT, CDR2 SNEGSKA (reference sequence). The length of the CDR3 is 14 residues. With 4 bases removed from V and 1 base from J, the gap between germline ends came to 11 bases. Here the CDR3 reads CSATTGTSNQPQHF. The CDR3 nucleotides read TGCAGTGCTACAACAGGGACAAGCAATCAGCCCCAGCATTTT.